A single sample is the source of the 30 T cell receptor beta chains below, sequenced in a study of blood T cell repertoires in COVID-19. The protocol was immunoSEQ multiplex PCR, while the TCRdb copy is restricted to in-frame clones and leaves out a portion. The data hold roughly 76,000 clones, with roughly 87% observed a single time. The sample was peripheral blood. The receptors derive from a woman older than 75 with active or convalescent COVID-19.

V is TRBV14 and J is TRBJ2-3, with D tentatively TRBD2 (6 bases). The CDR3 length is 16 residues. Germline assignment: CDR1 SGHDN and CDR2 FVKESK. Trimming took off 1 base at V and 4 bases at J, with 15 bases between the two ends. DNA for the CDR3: TGTGCCAGCAGCCAAGTGGGACTCATAGGTGCAGATACGCAGTATTTT. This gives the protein CASSQVGLIGADTQYF.

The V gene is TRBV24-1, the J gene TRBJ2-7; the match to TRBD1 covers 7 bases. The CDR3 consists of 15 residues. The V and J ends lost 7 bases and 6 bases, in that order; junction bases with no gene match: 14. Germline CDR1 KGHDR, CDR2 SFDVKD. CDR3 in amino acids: CATRSTGWVSAEQYF. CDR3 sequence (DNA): TGTGCCACCAGGTCGACAGGGTGGGTGAGTGCCGAGCAGTACTTC.

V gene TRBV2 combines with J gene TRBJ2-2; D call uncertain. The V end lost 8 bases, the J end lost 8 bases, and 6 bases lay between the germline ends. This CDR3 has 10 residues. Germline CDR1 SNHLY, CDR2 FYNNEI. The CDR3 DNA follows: TGTGCCAGCGGAGCAGGGGAGCTGTTTTTT. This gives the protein CASGAGELFF.

The CDR3 loop reads CASSRDRAQPQHF. As DNA, the CDR3 is TGTGCCAGCAGCCGTGACAGGGCTCAGCCCCAGCATTTT. The chain couples TRBV12-3 or TRBV12-4 to TRBJ1-5, with 7 bases fitting TRBD1. This CDR3 is built from 13 residues. J lost 6 bases, V lost 6 bases, and 5 bases had no gene match.

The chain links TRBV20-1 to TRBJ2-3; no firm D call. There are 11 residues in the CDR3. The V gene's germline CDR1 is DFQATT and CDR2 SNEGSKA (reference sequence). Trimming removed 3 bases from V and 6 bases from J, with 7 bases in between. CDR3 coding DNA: TGCAGTGCTAGTTATCGGGATACGCAGTATTTT. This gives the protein CSASYRDTQYF.

CDR3 nucleotide sequence: TGTGCCAGCAGCTCACCCGCCGGACAGAACACTGAAGCTTTCTTT. Translated: CASSSPAGQNTEAFF. This chain links TRBV11-1 with TRBJ1-1; possible D gene TRBD1, 5 bases. CDR1 is SGHAT and CDR2 is FQDESV in the germline V gene (reference sequence). The V and J ends lost 4 bases and 1 base respectively, with 13 bases between them. The CDR3 covers 15 residues.

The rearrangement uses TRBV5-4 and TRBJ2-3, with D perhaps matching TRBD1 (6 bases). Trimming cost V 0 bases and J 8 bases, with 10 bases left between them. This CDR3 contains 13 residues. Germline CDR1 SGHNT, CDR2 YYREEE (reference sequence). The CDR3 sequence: CASSLDRDPTQYF. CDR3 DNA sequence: TGTGCCAGCAGCTTGGACAGGGATCCTACGCAGTATTTT.

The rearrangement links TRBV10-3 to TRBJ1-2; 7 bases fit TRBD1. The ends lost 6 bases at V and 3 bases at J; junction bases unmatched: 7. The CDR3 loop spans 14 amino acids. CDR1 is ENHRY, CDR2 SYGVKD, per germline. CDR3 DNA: TGTGCCATCAGCCCGGGACAGACTCACTATGGCTACACCTTC. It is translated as CAISPGQTHYGYTF.

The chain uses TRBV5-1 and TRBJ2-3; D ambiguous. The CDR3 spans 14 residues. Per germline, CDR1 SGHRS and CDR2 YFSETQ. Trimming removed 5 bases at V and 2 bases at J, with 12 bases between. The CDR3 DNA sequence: TGCGCCAGCAGACAAGGAGTCCTCACAGATACGCAGTATTTT. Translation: CASRQGVLTDTQYF.

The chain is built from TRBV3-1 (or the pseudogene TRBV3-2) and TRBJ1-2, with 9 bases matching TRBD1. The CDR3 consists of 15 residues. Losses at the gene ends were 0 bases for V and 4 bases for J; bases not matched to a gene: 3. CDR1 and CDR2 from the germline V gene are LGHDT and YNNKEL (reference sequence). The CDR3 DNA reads TGTGCCAGCAGCCAAGAAGGGACAGGGCCCTATGGCTACACCTTC. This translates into CASSQEGTGPYGYTF.

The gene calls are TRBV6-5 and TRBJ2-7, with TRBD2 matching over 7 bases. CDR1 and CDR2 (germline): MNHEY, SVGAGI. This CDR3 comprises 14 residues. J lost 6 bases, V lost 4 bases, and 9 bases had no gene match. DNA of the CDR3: TGTGCCAGCAGTTTGTCCCGGGGAGGGGCCGAGCAGTACTTC. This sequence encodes CASSLSRGGAEQYF.

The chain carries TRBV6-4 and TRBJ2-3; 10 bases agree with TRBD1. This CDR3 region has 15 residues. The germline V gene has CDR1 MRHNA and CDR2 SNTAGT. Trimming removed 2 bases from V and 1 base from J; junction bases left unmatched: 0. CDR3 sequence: CASSDGTGGTDTQYF. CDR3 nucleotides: TGTGCCAGCAGTGACGGGACAGGGGGCACAGATACGCAGTATTTT.

CDR3 sequence: CASSLGQGNQPQHF. DNA of the CDR3: TGTGCCAGCAGCTTAGGCCAGGGCAATCAGCCCCAGCATTTT. The V call is TRBV7-2, the J call TRBJ1-5; D gene unclear. CDR1 and CDR2 from the germline V gene are SGHTA and FQGNSA. The V and J ends lost 1 base and 2 bases respectively, with 6 bases between them. This CDR3 has 14 amino acids.

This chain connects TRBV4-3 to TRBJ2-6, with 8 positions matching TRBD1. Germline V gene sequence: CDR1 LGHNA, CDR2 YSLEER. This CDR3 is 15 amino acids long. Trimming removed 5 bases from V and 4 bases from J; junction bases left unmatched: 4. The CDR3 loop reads CASSFQGAGANVLTF. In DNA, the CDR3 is TGCGCCAGCAGCTTCCAGGGGGCAGGGGCCAACGTCCTGACTTTC.

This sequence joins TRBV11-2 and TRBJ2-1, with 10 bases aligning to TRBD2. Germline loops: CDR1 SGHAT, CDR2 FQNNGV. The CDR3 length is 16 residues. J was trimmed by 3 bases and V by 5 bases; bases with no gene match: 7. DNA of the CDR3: TGTGCCAGCAGCCTATATAGCGGGGGGTACTACAATGAGCAGTTCTTC. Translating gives CASSLYSGGYYNEQFF.

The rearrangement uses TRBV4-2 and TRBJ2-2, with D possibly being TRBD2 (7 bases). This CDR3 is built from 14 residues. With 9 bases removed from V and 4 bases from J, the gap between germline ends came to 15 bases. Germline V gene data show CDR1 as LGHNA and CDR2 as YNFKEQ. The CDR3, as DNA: TGTGCCAGTGGTGGTGGGGGGGCCACCGGGGAGCTGTTTTTT. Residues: CASGGGGATGELFF.

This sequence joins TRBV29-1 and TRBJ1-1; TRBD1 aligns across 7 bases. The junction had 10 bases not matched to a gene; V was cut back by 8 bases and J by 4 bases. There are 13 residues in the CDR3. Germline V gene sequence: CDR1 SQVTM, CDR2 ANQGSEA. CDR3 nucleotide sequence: TGCAGCACCCGGACAGGCTTGGGCACTGAAGCTTTCTTT. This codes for CSTRTGLGTEAFF.

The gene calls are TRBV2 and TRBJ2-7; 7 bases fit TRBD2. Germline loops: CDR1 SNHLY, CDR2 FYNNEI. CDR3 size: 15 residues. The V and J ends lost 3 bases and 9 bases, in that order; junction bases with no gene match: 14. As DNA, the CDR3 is TGTGCCAGCAGTGACGTGGCGGGGACTATTCGGGGGCAGTACTTC. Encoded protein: CASSDVAGTIRGQYF. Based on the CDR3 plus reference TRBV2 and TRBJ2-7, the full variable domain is EPEVTQTPSHQVTQMGQEVILRCVPISNHLYFYWYRQILGQKVEFLVSFYNNEISEKSEIFDDQFSVERPDGSNFTLKIRSTKLEDSAMYFCASSDVAGTIRGQYFGPGTRLTVT.

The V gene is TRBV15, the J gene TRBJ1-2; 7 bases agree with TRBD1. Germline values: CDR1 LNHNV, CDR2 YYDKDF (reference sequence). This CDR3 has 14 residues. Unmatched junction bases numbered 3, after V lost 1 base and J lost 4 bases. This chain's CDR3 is CATSRAGQLYGYTF. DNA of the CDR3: TGTGCCACCAGCAGAGCGGGACAGCTCTATGGCTACACCTTC.

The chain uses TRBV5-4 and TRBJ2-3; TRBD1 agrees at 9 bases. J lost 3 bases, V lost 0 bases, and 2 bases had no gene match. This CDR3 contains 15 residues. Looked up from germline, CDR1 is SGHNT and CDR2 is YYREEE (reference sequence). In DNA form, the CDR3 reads TGTGCCAGCAGCTTGGGACAGGGGGGAACAGATACGCAGTATTTT. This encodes CASSLGQGGTDTQYF.

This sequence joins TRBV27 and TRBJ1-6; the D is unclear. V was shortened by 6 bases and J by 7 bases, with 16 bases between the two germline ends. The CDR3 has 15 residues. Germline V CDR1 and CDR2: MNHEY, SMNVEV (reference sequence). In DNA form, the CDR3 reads TGTGCCAGCAGAGCGATAGGACTCCTCAATTCACCCCTCCACTTT. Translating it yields CASRAIGLLNSPLHF.

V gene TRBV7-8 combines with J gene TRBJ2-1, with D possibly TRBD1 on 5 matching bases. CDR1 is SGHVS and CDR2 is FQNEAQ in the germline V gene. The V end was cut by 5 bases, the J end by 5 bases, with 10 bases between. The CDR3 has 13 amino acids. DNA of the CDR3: TGTGCCAGCAGCCCAGGGCCCAACAATGAGCAGTTCTTC. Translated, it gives CASSPGPNNEQFF.

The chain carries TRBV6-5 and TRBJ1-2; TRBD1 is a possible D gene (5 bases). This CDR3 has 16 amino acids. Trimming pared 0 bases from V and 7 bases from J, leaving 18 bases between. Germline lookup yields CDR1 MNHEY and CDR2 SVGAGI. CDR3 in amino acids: CASSYSSGAKFSGYTF. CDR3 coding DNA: TGTGCCAGCAGTTACTCTTCTGGGGCTAAGTTTAGTGGCTACACCTTC.

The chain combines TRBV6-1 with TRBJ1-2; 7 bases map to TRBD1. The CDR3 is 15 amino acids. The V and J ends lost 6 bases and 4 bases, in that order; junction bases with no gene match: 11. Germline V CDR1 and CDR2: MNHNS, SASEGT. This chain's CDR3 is CASSLGRDSAYGYTF. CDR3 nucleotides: TGTGCCAGCAGCCTAGGACGGGACAGTGCCTATGGCTACACCTTC.

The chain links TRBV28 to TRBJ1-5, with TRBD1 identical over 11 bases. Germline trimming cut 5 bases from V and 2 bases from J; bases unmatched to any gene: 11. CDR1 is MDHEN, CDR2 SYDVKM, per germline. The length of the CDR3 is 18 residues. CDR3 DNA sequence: TGTGCCAGCAGTAACCGGGACAGGGGGGAGAATGGCAATCAGCCCCAGCATTTT. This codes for CASSNRDRGENGNQPQHF.

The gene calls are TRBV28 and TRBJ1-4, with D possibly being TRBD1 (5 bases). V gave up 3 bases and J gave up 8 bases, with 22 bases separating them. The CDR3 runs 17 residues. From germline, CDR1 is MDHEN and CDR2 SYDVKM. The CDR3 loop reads CASSFPLTGSDGEKLFF. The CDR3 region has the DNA TGTGCCAGCAGTTTCCCCCTAACAGGCTCTGACGGCGAAAAACTGTTTTTT.

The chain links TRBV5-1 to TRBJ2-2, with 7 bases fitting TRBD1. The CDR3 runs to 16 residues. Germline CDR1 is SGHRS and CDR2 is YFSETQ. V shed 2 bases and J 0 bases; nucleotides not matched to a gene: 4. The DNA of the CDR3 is TGCGCCAGCAGCTTCACGACAGGGACGAACACCGGGGAGCTGTTTTTT. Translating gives CASSFTTGTNTGELFF. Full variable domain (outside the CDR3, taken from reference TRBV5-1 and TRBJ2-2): KAGVTQTPRYLIKTRGQQVTLSCSPISGHRSVSWYQQTPGQGLQFLFEYFSETQRNKGNFPGRFSGRQFSNSRSEMNVSTLELGDSALYLCASSFTTGTNTGELFFGEGSRLTVL.

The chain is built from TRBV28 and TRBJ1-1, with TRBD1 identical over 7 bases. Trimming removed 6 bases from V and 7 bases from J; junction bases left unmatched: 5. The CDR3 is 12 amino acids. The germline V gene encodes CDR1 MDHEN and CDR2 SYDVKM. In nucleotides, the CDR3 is TGTGCCAGCAGGGAAGGGGACAGTGAAGCTTTCTTT. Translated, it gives CASREGDSEAFF.

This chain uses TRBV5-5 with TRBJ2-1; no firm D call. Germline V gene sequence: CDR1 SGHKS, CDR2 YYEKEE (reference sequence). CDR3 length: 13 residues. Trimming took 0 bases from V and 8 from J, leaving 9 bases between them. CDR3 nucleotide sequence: TGTGCCAGCAGCTTGGGGCTAGAAGATGAGCAGTTCTTC. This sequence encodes CASSLGLEDEQFF.

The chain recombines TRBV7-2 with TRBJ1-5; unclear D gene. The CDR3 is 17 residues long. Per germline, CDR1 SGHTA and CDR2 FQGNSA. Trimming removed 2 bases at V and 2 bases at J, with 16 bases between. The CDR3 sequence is CASSLRVGGRGNQPQHF. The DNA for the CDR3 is TGTGCCAGCAGCTTAAGGGTGGGAGGGAGAGGCAATCAGCCCCAGCATTTT.